This T cell receptor (beta chain) is from a study of blood T cell repertoires in COVID-19. On the study more broadly: COVID-19 samples from acute and convalescent phases originated in the United States, Italy and Spain.

This CDR3 is 15 amino acids long. The germline CDR1 and CDR2 sequences are LGHDT and YNNKEL (reference sequence). Germline trimming cut 0 bases from V and 6 bases from J; bases unmatched to any gene: 6. Only in-frame clones appear in the TCRdb table, and some are missing; sequencing was by immunoSEQ multiplex PCR. The table has about 480,000 clones, around 90% seen once; the top ten hold 7.5% to 9%. The chain joins TRBV3-1 (or the pseudogene TRBV3-2) to TRBJ1-2, with 8 positions matching TRBD1. This TCR was recovered from a woman aged 45-65 years with COVID-19, enrolled during active disease. What was sequenced was peripheral blood. This CDR3 is CASSQDRGRTNGYTF. CDR3 sequence (DNA): TGTGCCAGCAGCCAAGACAGGGGGCGTACGAATGGCTACACCTTC.